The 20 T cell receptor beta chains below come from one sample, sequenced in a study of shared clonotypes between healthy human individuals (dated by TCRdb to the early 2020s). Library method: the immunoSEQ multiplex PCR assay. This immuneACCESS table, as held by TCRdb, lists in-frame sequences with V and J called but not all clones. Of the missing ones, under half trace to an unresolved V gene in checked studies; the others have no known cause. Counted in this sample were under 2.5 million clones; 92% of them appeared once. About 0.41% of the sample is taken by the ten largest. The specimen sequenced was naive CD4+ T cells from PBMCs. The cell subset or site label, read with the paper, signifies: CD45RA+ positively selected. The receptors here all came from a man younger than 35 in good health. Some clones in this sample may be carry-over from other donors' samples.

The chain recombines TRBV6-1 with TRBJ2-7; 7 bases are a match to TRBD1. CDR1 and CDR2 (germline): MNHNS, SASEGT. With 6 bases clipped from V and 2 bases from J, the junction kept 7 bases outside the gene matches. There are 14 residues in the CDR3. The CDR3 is CASRGTAPTYEQYF. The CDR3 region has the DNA TGTGCCAGCAGGGGGACAGCCCCGACCTACGAGCAGTACTTC.

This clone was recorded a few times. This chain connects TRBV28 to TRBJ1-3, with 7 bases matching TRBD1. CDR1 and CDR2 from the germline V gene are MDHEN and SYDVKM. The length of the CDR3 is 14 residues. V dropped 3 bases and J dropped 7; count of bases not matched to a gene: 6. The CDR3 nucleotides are TGTGCCAGCAGTTTCAGGGACAGAGCCAACACCATATATTTT. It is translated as CASSFRDRANTIYF.

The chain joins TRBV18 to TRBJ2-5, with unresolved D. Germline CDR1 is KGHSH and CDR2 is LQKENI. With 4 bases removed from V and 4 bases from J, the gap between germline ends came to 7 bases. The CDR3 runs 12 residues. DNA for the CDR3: TGTGCCAGCTCACTAACGGGAGAGACCCAGTACTTC. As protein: CASSLTGETQYF.

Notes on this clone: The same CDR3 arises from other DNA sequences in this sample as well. CDR3 in DNA: TGTGCCAGCAGTTACTCGGGGGCAGGCACTGAAGCTTTCTTT. Its protein product is CASSYSGAGTEAFF. The chain combines TRBV6-6 with TRBJ1-1; D possibly corresponds to TRBD1 (6 bases). The CDR3 spans 14 residues. V lost 0 bases to trimming and J lost 4 bases, with 9 bases between them. Germline V CDR1 and CDR2: MNHNY, SVGAGI (reference sequence).

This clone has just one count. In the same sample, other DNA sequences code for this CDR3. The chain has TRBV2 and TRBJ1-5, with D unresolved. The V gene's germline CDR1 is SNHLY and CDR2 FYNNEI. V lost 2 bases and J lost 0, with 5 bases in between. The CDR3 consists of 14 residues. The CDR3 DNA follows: TGTGCCAGCAGTGAACGGGATAGCAATCAGCCCCAGCATTTT. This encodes CASSERDSNQPQHF.

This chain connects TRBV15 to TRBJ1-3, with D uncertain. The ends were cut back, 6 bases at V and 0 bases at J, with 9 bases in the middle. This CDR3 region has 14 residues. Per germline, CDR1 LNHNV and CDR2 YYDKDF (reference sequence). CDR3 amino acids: CATRARSSGNTIYF. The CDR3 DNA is TGTGCCACCAGAGCCCGAAGCTCTGGAAACACCATATATTTT.

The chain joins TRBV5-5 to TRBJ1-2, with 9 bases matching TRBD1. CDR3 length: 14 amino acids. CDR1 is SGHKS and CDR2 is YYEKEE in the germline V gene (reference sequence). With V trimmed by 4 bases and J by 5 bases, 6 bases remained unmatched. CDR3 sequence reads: CASSRTGEYYGYTF. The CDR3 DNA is TGTGCCAGCAGCCGGACAGGGGAGTATTATGGCTACACCTTC.

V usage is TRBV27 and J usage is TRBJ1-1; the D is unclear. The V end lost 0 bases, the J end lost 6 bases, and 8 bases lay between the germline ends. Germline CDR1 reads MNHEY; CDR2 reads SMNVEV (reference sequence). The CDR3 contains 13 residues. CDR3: CASSLSIRAEAFF. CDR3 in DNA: TGTGCCAGCAGTTTATCTATCCGTGCTGAAGCTTTCTTT.

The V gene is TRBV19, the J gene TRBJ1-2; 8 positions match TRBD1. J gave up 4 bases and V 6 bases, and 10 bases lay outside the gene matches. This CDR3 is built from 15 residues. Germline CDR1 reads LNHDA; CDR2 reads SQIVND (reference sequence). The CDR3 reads CASSPLPTGAYGYTF. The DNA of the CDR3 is TGTGCCAGTAGCCCGCTACCGACAGGGGCCTATGGCTACACCTTC.

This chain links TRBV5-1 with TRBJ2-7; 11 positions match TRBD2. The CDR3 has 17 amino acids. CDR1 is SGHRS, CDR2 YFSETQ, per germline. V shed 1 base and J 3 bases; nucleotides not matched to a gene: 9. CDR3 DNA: TGCGCCAGCAGCTTGAGGCTAGCGGGGGGAGAGGTCTACGAGCAGTACTTC. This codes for CASSLRLAGGEVYEQYF.

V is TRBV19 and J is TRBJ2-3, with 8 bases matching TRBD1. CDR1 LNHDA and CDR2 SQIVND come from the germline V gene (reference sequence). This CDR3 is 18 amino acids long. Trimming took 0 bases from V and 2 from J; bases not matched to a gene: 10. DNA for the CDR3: TGTGCCAGTAGTATAGACTCCTTCAGGGGGCTTAACACAGATACGCAGTATTTT. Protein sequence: CASSIDSFRGLNTDTQYF.

The CDR3 nucleotides are TGTGCCAGCAGCCCACTACAGGGGGTAGGGGAGACCCAGTACTTC. Residues: CASSPLQGVGETQYF. V and J are TRBV2 and TRBJ2-5, with 8 bases lining up with TRBD1. Germline V gene data show CDR1 as SNHLY and CDR2 as FYNNEI. V gave up 6 bases and J gave up 5 bases; unmatched junction bases: 11. The CDR3 is 15 amino acids.

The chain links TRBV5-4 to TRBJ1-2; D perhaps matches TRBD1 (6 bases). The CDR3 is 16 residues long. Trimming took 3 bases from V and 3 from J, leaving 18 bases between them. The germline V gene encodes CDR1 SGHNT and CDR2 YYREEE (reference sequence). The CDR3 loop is CASSSGRDTRDYGYTF. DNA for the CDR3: TGTGCCAGCAGCTCAGGCCGGGACACCAGGGACTATGGCTACACCTTC.

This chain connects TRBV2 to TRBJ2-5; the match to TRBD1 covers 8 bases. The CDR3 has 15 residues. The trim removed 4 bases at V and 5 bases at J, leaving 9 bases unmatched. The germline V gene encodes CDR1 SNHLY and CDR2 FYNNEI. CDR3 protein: CASSGRAGGGETQYF. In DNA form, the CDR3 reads TGTGCCAGCAGTGGGAGGGCAGGGGGCGGCGAGACCCAGTACTTC.

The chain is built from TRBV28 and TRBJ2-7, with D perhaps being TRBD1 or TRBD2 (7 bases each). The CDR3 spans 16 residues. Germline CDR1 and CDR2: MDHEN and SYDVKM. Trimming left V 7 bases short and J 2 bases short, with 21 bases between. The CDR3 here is CASITGAGQFPYEQYF. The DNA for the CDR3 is TGTGCCAGCATCACAGGAGCGGGACAGTTCCCCTACGAGCAGTACTTC.

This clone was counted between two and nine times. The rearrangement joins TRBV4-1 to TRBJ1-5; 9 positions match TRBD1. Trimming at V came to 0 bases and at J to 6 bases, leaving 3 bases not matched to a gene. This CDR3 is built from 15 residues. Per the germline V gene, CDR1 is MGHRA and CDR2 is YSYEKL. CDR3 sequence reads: CASSQEYRGLQPQHF. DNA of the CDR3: TGCGCCAGCAGCCAAGAATACAGGGGGCTTCAGCCCCAGCATTTT.

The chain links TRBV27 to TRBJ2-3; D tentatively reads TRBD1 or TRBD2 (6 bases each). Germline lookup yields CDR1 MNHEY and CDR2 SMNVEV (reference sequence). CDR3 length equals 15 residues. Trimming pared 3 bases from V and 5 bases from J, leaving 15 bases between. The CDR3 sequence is CASSLTGAQGDTQYF. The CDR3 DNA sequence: TGTGCCAGCAGTTTGACGGGGGCTCAGGGAGATACGCAGTATTTT.

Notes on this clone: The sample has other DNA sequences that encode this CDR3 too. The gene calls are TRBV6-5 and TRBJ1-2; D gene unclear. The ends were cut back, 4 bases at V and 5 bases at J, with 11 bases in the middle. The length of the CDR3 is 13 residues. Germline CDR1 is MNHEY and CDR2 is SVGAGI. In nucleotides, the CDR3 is TGTGCCAGCAGTTCCAGTCGTGGGTATGGCTACACCTTC. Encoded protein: CASSSSRGYGYTF.

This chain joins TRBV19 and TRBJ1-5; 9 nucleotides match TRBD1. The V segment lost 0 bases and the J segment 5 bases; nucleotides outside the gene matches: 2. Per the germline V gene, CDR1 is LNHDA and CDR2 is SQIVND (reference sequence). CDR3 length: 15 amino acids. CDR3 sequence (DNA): TGTGCCAGTAGTATAGATGACAGGGGGGATCAGCCCCAGCATTTT. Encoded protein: CASSIDDRGDQPQHF.

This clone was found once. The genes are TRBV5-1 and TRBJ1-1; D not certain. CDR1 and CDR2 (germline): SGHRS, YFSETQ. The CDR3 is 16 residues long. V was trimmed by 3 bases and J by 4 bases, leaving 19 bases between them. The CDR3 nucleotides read TGCGCCAGCAGCTCCAGTAGCGGCAGCAGGATCACTGAAGCTTTCTTT. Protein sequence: CASSSSSGSRITEAFF.